This T cell receptor beta chain emerged from a study of cytomegalovirus exposure and HLA in healthy donors (dated 2017 in TCRdb). Context from the whole study: In an earlier analysis of approximately 640 of the donors, less than 350 Gb of sequence data and just under 120 million unique TCR beta sequences from 180 million or so T cells were reported. An early release that covered some 630 HLA-typed donors contained about 290 gigabases of sequencing data and about 93 million unique TCR sequences. The genetic ancestry cluster associated with self-reported Caucasian donors included 81% of the 300 to 400 genotyped donors. The aim of the study was to test whether cataloging public T cell receptors could identify signatures of past pathogen exposure. The T cell repertoires of 666 subjects were profiled by immunosequencing and related to cytomegalovirus serostatus. A separate validation cohort of 90 to 150 different subjects was used in addition to the approximately 700-subject first cohort. The study combined high-throughput TCR immunosequencing, statistical association of individual TCRs with disease status, and machine learning to predict cytomegalovirus infection status. In a later analysis, previously published TCR beta repertoires from several hundred donors were re-analyzed and high-resolution HLA genotyping was added so that TCR occurrence patterns could be studied. In the later analysis, no new phenotypic data were used to find candidate immune exposures; instead, reliance was placed on TCR beta sequences and their occurrence across donors. In an earlier analysis of 500 to 650 of the donors, high-throughput TCR beta sequencing was used to judge whether each TCR beta V gene segment behaved as functional or pseudogenic. Alongside the repertoire data, information on donor age, sex, ethnicity and CMV serostatus was compiled. Genome-wide SNP genotypes for about 65% of the 666 donors were used in a later genetic analysis, which treated that subset as a discovery cohort. Every repertoire in the discovery cohort had been generated on one and the same sequencing platform. HLA typing included class I and class II loci at four-digit resolution. Typing coverage varied by locus: about 629-630 donors for A, B, C, DRB1 and DQB1; 500 to 550 for DQA1; over 600 for DPA1; approximately 450 for DPB1. Because of strong linkage in the cohort, five DR-DQ haplotypes were treated as single units for association and clustering. Among a few hundred genotyped donors of the cohort, an average of approximately 250,000 unique TCR beta nucleotide sequences were sequenced per donor, around 20% of them non-productive.

In total, about 650 healthy bone marrow donors made up the cohort. At the time of sampling, every cohort member was nominally healthy, though immune exposures that went unrecorded were likely present. The donor tested CMV seropositive, placing the donor among the 250 to 350 seropositive members of the cohort. A peripheral blood sample was provided by each donor, and peripheral blood mononuclear cells were used for TCR beta sequencing. Genomic DNA extraction from the blood cell samples was performed with the Qiagen DNeasy Blood Extraction Kit. With respect to this clone: The antigen it recognizes is unknown. No base qualities exist here, and no much larger clone lies one base off it.

The receptor library was made with the immunoSEQ multiplex PCR assay. The multiplex PCR relied on a mix of 60 forward primers for TCR Vbeta segments and 13 reverse primers for TCR Jbeta segments. A multiplex PCR assay on genomic DNA amplified the CDR3 region of rearranged TCR beta genes. The amplified TCR beta libraries were sequenced on the Illumina HiSeq System as 87-base-pair reads. In the source study's methods: A later analysis counted 65 million to 90 million unique TCR beta chains across the 500 to 850 repertoires, and around 9.9 million of these chains were shared by at least two donors. Raw reads were error-corrected and collapsed into unique sequences with a nearest-neighbor algorithm that merged closely related sequences to remove PCR and sequencing errors. Alignment of CDR3 sequences to IMGT reference sequences was used to assign V, D and J gene segments. For a sequence to be retained, a match of at least six nucleotides to both a V gene segment and a J gene segment was required. A rearrangement counted as productive if the CDR3 had no stop codons and remained in frame with V and J, and every other rearrangement counted as non-productive. CDR3 was defined according to IMGT convention as the region running from the second conserved V-encoded cysteine to the conserved J-encoded phenylalanine. In an earlier analysis of more than 550 of the donors, sequences lacking an unambiguous match to a single V gene segment were excluded. In an earlier analysis of 587 of the donors, V segments were called functional above 56.7% productive rearrangements and were called segregating when the between-donor standard deviation exceeded 5%. To diagnose cytomegalovirus status from the catalog of TCR beta chain sequences, a statistical classification framework was built. A later analysis assigned V and J genes by comparing TCR nucleotide sequences with IMGT/GENE-DB human TR gene sequences. The TCRdist pipeline was used in a later analysis to assign CDR3 sequences and most-parsimonious VDJ recombination scenarios. In a later analysis, each TCR beta chain was defined by its CDR3 amino acid sequence together with its V-gene family, and reads lacking a unique V-gene family were excluded. A later analysis removed roughly 590 highly shared, low-generation-probability nucleotide sequences to deal with suspected cross-contamination and a sequencing artifact. A later analysis calculated a clonal expansion index for each public chain from normalized within-repertoire ranks of inferred template counts. Generation probabilities in a later analysis came from a VDJ recombination model fitted to out-of-frame rearrangements, and those results were checked against IGoR. In a later analysis, TCR-TCR, TCR-HLA and TCR-CMV co-occurrence was scored with hypergeometric tests, and a repertoire-size bias correction was applied to TCR pairs. A later analysis estimated false discovery rates by permuting HLA or CMV assignments 20 times. In a later analysis, co-occurring TCRs were grouped with DBSCAN, and TCRdist sequence similarity was added when clustering was performed within HLA-allele-positive subsets. Co-occurrence clustering excluded repertoires with fewer than 30,000 or more than 120,000 public chains, plus five with anomalous nucleotide sharing. Held by TCRdb, this immuneACCESS table contains in-frame sequences only and omits some clones. Under half of the omission traces to an unresolved V gene where checked; the cause of the rest is unknown. V, J and clone size reflect that table, while D and trimming were determined from the DNA. Here the sample has 130,000 to 150,000 clones; roughly 80% occur a single time. Around 3% of the sample goes to the ten largest clones.

Paper-wide results and their limitations: In vitro tests confirmed that a few of the cytomegalovirus-associated TCR beta chains recognize cytomegalovirus antigens. A later analysis associated roughly 17,000 TCR beta sequences with specific HLA alleles at a false discovery rate of 0.05. Only TCR beta chains were sequenced in this cohort, and the absence of alpha or paired-chain data limited detectable features. The only immune exposure information available for the cohort was CMV serostatus. Because HLA typing was unavailable for some donors at each locus, only the typed subset was used in association tests. According to a later analysis, most CMV-associated TCR beta chains appeared to be HLA-restricted, and the HLA associations seemed to be driven largely by CMV exposure. Presence/absence analyses assumed roughly uniform sequencing depth across donors, an assumption that may not hold. V-gene and J-gene trimming of TCR beta chains was associated with a missense DCLRE1C variant in a later genetic analysis, and the association was replicated in an independent cohort. The study listed 164 TCR beta chains as associated with cytomegalovirus. Compared with the roughly 600-donor mean, donors in an Asian-associated ancestry cluster had fewer N-insertions in productive TCRs, according to a later genetic analysis. In a later analysis, HLA-associated TCR beta chains showed more clonal expansion and lower generation probabilities than non-associated chains that were equally common. In an earlier analysis of approximately 600 of the donors, most TCR beta V segments were observed in productive rearrangements about 90% or about 30% of the time, broadly matching IMGT annotations. According to a later analysis, parvovirus B19, influenza, CMV and Epstein-Barr virus appeared linked to several top co-occurrence clusters. Most TCR sequences were observed very rarely across donors, whereas some public TCRs were present in many individuals. A cluster of highly shared sequence variants was judged likely to be a technical artifact of the sequencing pipeline. Because counts were too low, seventeen rarely observed V segments, including chromosome 9 orphons, were excluded from the earlier analysis of several hundred of the donors. Linkage disequilibrium might explain the correlated functional status among segregating V segments, but an unknown experimental factor could not be excluded. The classifier was reported to diagnose cytomegalovirus status with high specificity and sensitivity in both the original and validation cohorts. When HLA alleles, especially DR and DQ, strongly co-occurred, attributing TCR associations to individual alleles was difficult. In a later analysis, TCR association rates were found to vary across HLA loci, with the most associated TCRs seen for DRB1 alleles and the fewest for HLA-C alleles. A further reported finding was that TCR beta sequences accurately predicted the HLA-A and HLA-B alleles for most subjects in the first cohort. According to the authors, the approach could potentially be generalized to other disease states and immunological phenotypes.

Sequenced material: PBMCs. This clonotype originated in a man in his forties in good health and CMV-seropositive.

This receptor has the CDR3 CASSINSYSNQPQHF. The nucleotide sequence is given as TGTGCCAGTAGTATAAACAGTTATAGCAATCAGCCCCAGCATTTT. The chain is assembled from TRBV19 and TRBJ1-5, with no confidently assigned D gene. As encoded in the germline V gene (reference sequence), CDR1 is LNHDA while CDR2 is SQIVND. Trimming at the junction amounts to 2 bases on V and 0 bases on J, and the germline ends lie 8 bases apart. Inclusive of the bounding cysteine and phenylalanine, the CDR3 is 15 residues long. The entry retains the CDR3 DNA only, 45 bases that are in frame from base 1.